These 24 T cell receptor beta chains originate from one sample sequenced in a study of OX40 agonist ivuxolimab in advanced cancers. Clones were read by immunoSEQ multiplex PCR, and TCRdb kept only the in-frame ones, dropping some. The sample holds 80,000 to 85,000 clones, 84% seen once. The input for sequencing was CD4+ or CD8+ T cells sorted from blood, taken in a trial of the OX40 agonist ivuxolimab. Receptors were obtained from an adult with an advanced solid tumor such as melanoma, head and neck, liver or kidney cancer.

This clone has just one count. Written as DNA, the CDR3 is TGTGCCAGCAGTTTAAGGTTAGCTTGGAGGGTAGAGACCCAGTACTTC. It codes for CASSLRLAWRVETQYF. The genes are TRBV28 and TRBJ2-5; tentative D call: TRBD2 (6 bases). The length of the CDR3 is 16 residues. Germline-derived CDR1 and CDR2 are MDHEN and SYDVKM. The V end was cut by 2 bases, the J end by 4 bases, with 17 bases between. The full variable domain, with the rest looked up from reference TRBV28 and TRBJ2-5, is DVKVTQSSRYLVKRTGEKVFLECVQDMDHENMFWYRQDPGLGLRLIYFSYDVKMKEKGDIPEGYSVSREKKERFSLILESASTNQTSMYLCASSLRLAWRVETQYFGPGTRLLVL.

The chain joins TRBV19 to TRBJ2-1; D is tentatively TRBD1 or TRBD2 (5 bases each). Germline CDR1 LNHDA, CDR2 SQIVND (reference sequence). The CDR3 runs 14 residues. Trimming cost V 4 bases and J 0 bases, with 7 bases left between them. The CDR3 bases are TGTGCCAGTAGTACAGGGAGCTCCTACAATGAGCAGTTCTTC. It specifies CASSTGSSYNEQFF.

This chain links TRBV4-2 with TRBJ1-5; D is unclear. V was trimmed by 4 bases and J by 0 bases, leaving 10 bases between them. The CDR3 consists of 15 residues. CDR1 and CDR2 (germline): LGHNA, YNFKEQ. CDR3 nucleotides: TGTGCCAGCAGCCTTAATGAGAATAGCAATCAGCCCCAGCATTTT. It encodes CASSLNENSNQPQHF.

The chain is built from TRBV7-8 and TRBJ2-2; D possibly uses TRBD1 or TRBD2 (5 bases each). The germline CDR1 and CDR2 sequences are SGHVS and FQNEAQ. The CDR3 contains 15 residues. With 5 bases removed from V and 0 bases from J, the gap between germline ends came to 10 bases. Here the CDR3 reads CASSPGTANTGELFF. As DNA, the CDR3 is TGTGCCAGCAGCCCCGGGACGGCGAACACCGGGGAGCTGTTTTTT.

The chain carries TRBV6-9 and TRBJ2-5; 11 bases match TRBD2. CDR1 and CDR2 (germline): MNHGY, SVAAGI. V lost 4 bases and J lost 2; bases outside the gene matches: 6. The CDR3 has 16 residues. The CDR3 reads CASSCRLAGRQETQYF. The CDR3 DNA reads TGTGCCAGCAGTTGTCGACTAGCGGGGAGACAAGAGACCCAGTACTTC.

The chain is built from TRBV27 and TRBJ1-1; D ambiguous. This CDR3 is built from 12 residues. CDR1 and CDR2 (germline): MNHEY, SMNVEV (reference sequence). With 7 bases removed from V and 2 bases from J, the gap between germline ends came to 8 bases. The CDR3 reads CASIKGNTEAFF. CDR3 bases: TGTGCCAGCATTAAGGGTAACACTGAAGCTTTCTTT.

This rearrangement joins TRBV19 to TRBJ1-4, with a weak D call TRBD1 (6 bases). Germline V gives CDR1 LNHDA, CDR2 SQIVND (reference sequence). Trimming left V 5 bases short and J 4 bases short, with 14 bases between. This CDR3 has 15 residues. The CDR3, as DNA: TGTGCCAGTAGTCCTTACAGGGCTAATAATGAAAAACTGTTTTTT. Protein sequence: CASSPYRANNEKLFF.

V is TRBV28 and J is TRBJ2-7; D is unresolved. Deletions cut 4 bases from V and 2 bases from J, with 9 bases between. This CDR3 has 13 amino acids. Germline V CDR1 and CDR2: MDHEN, SYDVKM. CDR3 nucleotide sequence: TGTGCCAGCAGTTCTGTAGCTCCCTACGAGCAGTACTTC. It encodes CASSSVAPYEQYF.

This clone was recorded once. V and J are TRBV19 and TRBJ1-2, with 7 positions matching TRBD1. This CDR3 has 14 amino acids. The junction had 10 bases not matched to a gene; V was cut back by 5 bases and J by 7 bases. Per the germline V gene, CDR1 is LNHDA and CDR2 is SQIVND (reference sequence). This chain's CDR3 is CASSERDSSSGYTF. In nucleotides, the CDR3 is TGTGCCAGTAGTGAGAGGGACAGCTCCTCTGGCTACACCTTC.

J is TRBJ1-2 and V is TRBV19; a weak D match, TRBD1 (5 bases). The germline CDR1 and CDR2 sequences are LNHDA and SQIVND (reference sequence). Trimming took 3 bases from V and 7 from J, leaving 15 bases between them. This CDR3 is 14 amino acids long. This CDR3 is CASSISQTVGGYTF. The CDR3 bases are TGTGCCAGTAGTATTTCGCAGACAGTGGGTGGCTACACCTTC.

The chain employs TRBV7-2 and TRBJ1-5; 9 bases match TRBD1. V lost 3 bases, J lost 9 bases, and 6 bases stayed unmatched. There are 14 residues in the CDR3. The germline V gene has CDR1 SGHTA and CDR2 FQGNSA. The CDR3 bases are TGTGCCAGCAGCTTGGGACAGGGCGATCGGCCCCAGCATTTT. This codes for CASSLGQGDRPQHF.

This rearrangement joins TRBV25-1 to TRBJ2-2; D is perhaps TRBD2 (6 bases). The germline V and J ends were trimmed by 5 bases and 4 bases, with 17 bases remaining between them. The CDR3 runs 16 residues. Germline V CDR1 and CDR2: MGHDK, SYGVNS. The CDR3: CASSSLAGAVTGELFF. The CDR3 region has the DNA TGTGCCAGCAGTTCACTAGCTGGAGCCGTCACCGGGGAGCTGTTTTTT.

V is TRBV9 and J is TRBJ2-7; D is possibly TRBD1 (6 bases). Germline CDR1 SGDLS, CDR2 YYNGEE. Trimming removed 0 bases from V and 0 bases from J, with 10 bases in between. The CDR3 spans 15 residues. The CDR3 loop is CASSVGQVASYEQYV. The CDR3 bases are TGTGCCAGCAGCGTAGGACAGGTCGCCTCCTACGAGCAGTACGTC.

The CDR3: CASSLTISGRFNEQFF. In DNA form, the CDR3 reads TGTGCCAGCAGCTTGACGATTAGCGGGAGGTTCAATGAGCAGTTCTTC. The rearrangement joins TRBV5-6 to TRBJ2-1; 10 nucleotides match TRBD2. Germline CDR1 and CDR2: SGHDT and YYEEEE. J lost 6 bases, V lost 1 base, and 7 bases had no gene match. This CDR3 comprises 16 residues.

The V and J genes are TRBV28 and TRBJ2-1; TRBD1 matches 7 bases. The CDR3 is 15 residues long. The V gene end was trimmed by 5 bases and the J gene end by 4 bases; junction bases not matched to a gene: 8. Per germline, CDR1 MDHEN and CDR2 SYDVKM. CDR3 nucleotide sequence: TGTGCCAGCAGTACCGACAGGGAGACGTACAATGAGCAGTTCTTC. Its translation: CASSTDRETYNEQFF.

Many counts were recorded for this clone. The chain combines TRBV30 with TRBJ1-5; weak D call: TRBD1 (6 bases). Germline V gene lookup returns CDR1 GTSNPN and CDR2 SVGIG (reference sequence). V lost 3 bases, J lost 5 bases, and 11 bases lay in between. This CDR3 region has 13 residues. CDR3 amino acids: CAWSRQDHQPQHF. The CDR3 nucleotides are TGTGCCTGGAGCAGACAGGATCATCAGCCCCAGCATTTT.

The CDR3 bases are TGTGCCAGCCTCCGACACGAGGCTGAAGCTTTCTTT. Its translation is CASLRHEAEAFF. This chain joins TRBV2 and TRBJ1-1; D call uncertain. CDR1 is SNHLY and CDR2 is FYNNEI in the germline V gene. This CDR3 is 12 amino acids long. V lost 8 bases, J lost 6 bases, and 13 bases lay in between.

The rearrangement joins TRBV13 to TRBJ2-3; TRBD2 matches 9 bases. CDR3 length equals 14 residues. Germline V gives CDR1 PRHDT, CDR2 FYEKMQ (reference sequence). The V and J ends lost 10 bases and 6 bases, in that order; junction bases with no gene match: 11. The CDR3: CATLAGGRFDTQYF. In nucleotides, the CDR3 is TGTGCCACCCTGGCGGGAGGGCGCTTCGATACGCAGTATTTT. Combining the CDR3 with reference TRBV13 and TRBJ2-3 gives the whole variable domain AAGVIQSPRHLIKEKRETATLKCYPIPRHDTVYWYQQGPGQDPQFLISFYEKMQSDKGSIPDRFSAQQFSDYHSELNMSSLELGDSALYFCATLAGGRFDTQYFGPGTRLTVL.

The rearrangement joins TRBV6-5 to TRBJ1-1; D is perhaps TRBD1 (5 bases). This CDR3 region has 13 residues. The germline gives CDR1 MNHEY, CDR2 SVGAGI. V lost 8 bases, J lost 0 bases, and 10 bases lay in between. CDR3 protein: CASGSGVNTEAFF. The CDR3 DNA sequence: TGTGCCAGCGGGTCGGGGGTGAACACTGAAGCTTTCTTT.

In this sample, this clone turned up once. The chain joins TRBV28 to TRBJ1-4; maybe TRBD1 (5 bases). Per the germline V gene, CDR1 is MDHEN and CDR2 is SYDVKM. This CDR3 spans 14 amino acids. V shed 2 bases and J shed 5 bases, with 9 bases lying between them. The CDR3 bases are TGTGCCAGCAGTTTAGGGGGACTGAATGAAAAACTGTTTTTT. It translates to CASSLGGLNEKLFF.

V and J are TRBV19 and TRBJ2-3, with 7 positions matching TRBD2. Germline V gene lookup returns CDR1 LNHDA and CDR2 SQIVND (reference sequence). The CDR3 sequence is 13 residues long. The V segment lost 7 bases and the J segment 6 bases; nucleotides outside the gene matches: 7. The DNA for the CDR3 is TGTGCCAGTAATGAGCGGGGTAGGGATACGCAGTATTTT. It yields the protein CASNERGRDTQYF.

The rearrangement uses TRBV12-5 and TRBJ1-2; a weak D match, TRBD1 (5 bases). This CDR3 is built from 13 residues. V was cut by 1 base and J by 4 bases, with 7 bases left in between. CDR1 is LGHNT, CDR2 FRNRAP, per germline. CDR3 residues: CASGLGQLYGYTF. CDR3 coding DNA: TGTGCTAGTGGTTTGGGACAGCTCTATGGCTACACCTTC. Using reference TRBV12-5 and TRBJ1-2 for the parts outside the CDR3, the full variable domain is DARVTQTPRHKVTEMGQEVTMRCQPILGHNTVFWYRQTMMQGLELLAYFRNRAPLDDSGMPKDRFSAEMPDATLATLKIQPSEPRDSAVYFCASGLGQLYGYTFGSGTRLTVV.

This sequence joins TRBV28 and TRBJ2-5, with D perhaps assigned TRBD1 or TRBD2 (5 bases each). The CDR3 covers 14 residues. Germline assignment: CDR1 MDHEN and CDR2 SYDVKM. Trimming removed 2 bases at V and 2 bases at J, with 9 bases between. The CDR3 reads CASSLRDGQETQYF. CDR3 sequence (DNA): TGTGCCAGCAGTTTACGGGACGGGCAAGAGACCCAGTACTTC.

This rearrangement joins TRBV5-1 to TRBJ2-3; D is tentatively TRBD1 or TRBD2 (5 bases each). Deletions cut 0 bases from V and 1 base from J, with 12 bases between. CDR3 length: 16 residues. The V gene's germline CDR1 is SGHRS and CDR2 YFSETQ. The CDR3 loop is CASSLEGARGTDTQYF. The CDR3 nucleotides are TGCGCCAGCAGCTTGGAAGGGGCGAGGGGCACAGATACGCAGTATTTT.